These 14 T cell receptor beta chains were sequenced from one sample in a study of blood T cell repertoires in COVID-19. The data were produced by immunoSEQ multiplex PCR, yet TCRdb's version contains in-frame clones alone and is incomplete. The data show around 98,000 clones, about 80% seen once. Sequencing used peripheral blood. These receptor sequences come from a man between 65 and 80 years old with active or convalescent COVID-19.

The chain is built from TRBV10-3 and TRBJ2-7; the D is unclear. Germline V gene data show CDR1 as ENHRY and CDR2 as SYGVKD. The CDR3 runs to 14 residues. The ends were cut back, 4 bases at V and 0 bases at J, with 10 bases in the middle. For the CDR3, the DNA is TGTGCCATCAGTGTGCGATTATACTCCTACGAGCAGTACTTC. Amino acids: CAISVRLYSYEQYF.

The rearrangement joins TRBV6-5 to TRBJ2-7; tentatively, D is TRBD2 (5 bases). CDR1 is MNHEY, CDR2 SVGAGI, per germline. The germline V and J ends were trimmed by 6 bases and 4 bases, with 16 bases remaining between them. The CDR3 is made up of 14 amino acids. CDR3 DNA sequence: TGTGCCAGCAGGAAACAGAGGGCCCCTTACGAGCAGTACTTC. As protein: CASRKQRAPYEQYF.

J is TRBJ1-1 and V is TRBV7-6; D uncertain. CDR1 SGHVS and CDR2 FNYEAQ come from the germline V gene. This CDR3 is built from 14 residues. V lost 1 base and J 4 bases, leaving 10 bases between the germline ends. The CDR3 loop reads CASSLVDSSTEAFF. The DNA for the CDR3 is TGTGCCAGCAGCTTAGTCGACTCCTCCACTGAAGCTTTCTTT.

The chain combines TRBV7-9 with TRBJ1-2; perhaps TRBD1 as D (5 bases). The CDR3 length is 13 residues. Trimming cost V 3 bases and J 4 bases, with 9 bases left between them. Germline V gene sequence: CDR1 SEHNR, CDR2 FQNEAQ (reference sequence). The CDR3 DNA reads as TGTGCCAGCAGCTTCTCAGGGTTCTATGGCTACACCTTC. Translation: CASSFSGFYGYTF.

The chain combines TRBV5-5 with TRBJ1-5, with 9 bases that match TRBD1. The V segment lost 0 bases and the J segment 0 bases; nucleotides outside the gene matches: 1. From germline, CDR1 is SGHKS and CDR2 YYEKEE (reference sequence). The CDR3 covers 16 residues. CDR3 sequence: CASSLGTGDSNQPQHF. CDR3 nucleotide sequence: TGTGCCAGCAGCTTGGGGACAGGGGATAGCAATCAGCCCCAGCATTTT.

Only a few counts were recorded for this clone. V is TRBV19 and J is TRBJ1-5; maybe TRBD1 (6 bases). The CDR3 extends over 19 amino acids. Germline values: CDR1 LNHDA, CDR2 SQIVND (reference sequence). The V end was cut by 6 bases, the J end by 1 base, with 25 bases between. The chain's CDR3 is CASSPGFWGGGKSNQPQHF. In DNA form, the CDR3 reads TGTGCCAGTAGCCCGGGCTTCTGGGGGGGCGGAAAAAGCAATCAGCCCCAGCATTTT.

The V and J genes are TRBV7-2 and TRBJ1-2, with unresolved D. CDR3 length equals 14 residues. Germline-derived CDR1 and CDR2 are SGHTA and FQGNSA. V was cut by 4 bases and J by 8 bases, with 17 bases left in between. DNA for the CDR3: TGTGCCAGCAGCTCAACTTCACGAGGTGTGGGCTACACCTTC. This sequence encodes CASSSTSRGVGYTF.

The chain couples TRBV12-3 or TRBV12-4 to TRBJ2-1; D remains ambiguous. The CDR3 has 13 amino acids. V lost 5 bases and J lost 0, with 5 bases in between. The CDR3 DNA follows: TGTGCCAGCAGTCCAGACTCCTACAATGAGCAGTTCTTC. This sequence encodes CASSPDSYNEQFF.

V gene TRBV6-5 combines with J gene TRBJ1-1; a possible D gene is TRBD1 (5 bases). The V gene's germline CDR1 is MNHEY and CDR2 SVGAGI. CDR3 size: 14 residues. The ends were cut back, 6 bases at V and 4 bases at J, with 15 bases in the middle. This CDR3 reads CASRQGWGGTEAFF. The CDR3 DNA follows: TGTGCCAGCAGGCAAGGGTGGGGGGGCACTGAAGCTTTCTTT.

The J gene is TRBJ2-7, the V gene TRBV4-1; 12 bases align to TRBD2. This CDR3 region has 15 residues. V lost 1 base and J lost 6; bases outside the gene matches: 4. Looked up from germline, CDR1 is MGHRA and CDR2 is YSYEKL. CDR3 protein: CASSQGTSGVSEQYF. In DNA, the CDR3 is TGCGCCAGCAGCCAAGGGACTAGCGGGGTATCCGAGCAGTACTTC.

V and J are TRBV7-9 and TRBJ2-7; 8 bases are shared with TRBD2. CDR3 size: 17 residues. Germline assignment: CDR1 SEHNR and CDR2 FQNEAQ (reference sequence). Trimming cost V 2 bases and J 0 bases; bases outside gene matches: 9. The CDR3: CASSLTAGGPSSYEQYF. CDR3 DNA: TGTGCCAGCAGCTTAACGGCGGGGGGCCCAAGCTCCTACGAGCAGTACTTC.

The sample holds one count of this clone. The chain employs TRBV18 and TRBJ1-1, with D possibly TRBD1 on 5 matching bases. Trimming shortened V by 2 bases and J by 2 bases, and 12 bases separated the two germline ends. Germline CDR1 is KGHSH and CDR2 is LQKENI. The CDR3 spans 15 residues. CDR3 amino acids: CASSPIQARNTEAFF. CDR3 in DNA: TGTGCCAGCTCACCAATACAGGCGCGAAACACTGAAGCTTTCTTT.

Turning to this clone: Different DNA sequences within this sample yield the same CDR3. This chain connects TRBV6-5 to TRBJ1-2; perhaps TRBD1 as D (5 bases). This CDR3 has 12 residues. Germline CDR1 reads MNHEY; CDR2 reads SVGAGI. The V gene lost 5 bases and the J gene lost 8 bases, with 12 bases spanning the gap. Written as DNA, the CDR3 is TGTGCCAGCAGTAGCAGGGTGGGGGGCTACACCTTC. Its translation is CASSSRVGGYTF.

The V and J genes are TRBV19 and TRBJ1-5, with D perhaps matching TRBD1 (5 bases). Germline lookup yields CDR1 LNHDA and CDR2 SQIVND (reference sequence). Trimming shortened V by 10 bases and J by 7 bases, and 11 bases separated the two germline ends. This CDR3 is 11 amino acids long. CDR3 in DNA: TGTGCCATTGGGGGGGAGCAGCCCCAGCATTTT. Its translation is CAIGGEQPQHF.